This TCR beta chain stems from a study of T cells in Graves' hyperthyroidism and ophthalmopathy. Points from the study as a whole: A 13 V-J model separated ophthalmopathy from stable hyperthyroidism.

This clonotype was detected only a few times. Its antigen is not identified. Aged 18 to 65, the patients had hyperthyroidism that was newly diagnosed and had lasted under 2 months. Investigators excluded patients with uncontrolled infection, other autoimmune disease, pregnancy or lactation. Fresh peripheral blood, around 9.3 ml, was the source of the PBMCs. V lost 0 bases to trimming and J lost 6 bases, with 18 bases between them. The germline CDR1 and CDR2 sequences are DFQATT and SNEGSKA (reference sequence). The CDR3 sequence is 15 residues long. Template material for amplifying TCR beta CDR3 regions consisted of RNA transcripts. HTBI primers were the set used in a first-round RT-PCR of the TCR CDR3. TCRdb independently ran MiXCR on the multiplex PCR reads; one entry per CDR3 protein. The sample records around 520,000 distinct CDR3 sequences, roughly 15% being singletons.

This chain connects TRBV20-1 to TRBJ2-7; possible D gene TRBD2, 5 bases. The sequencing input was blood. The source of this sequence is a woman in her thirties or forties with Graves' hyperthyroidism. CDR3 sequence (DNA): TGCAGTGCTAGAGATAGTGAACAGCTCAGCGGCGAGCAGTACTTC. It is translated as CSARDSEQLSGEQYF.